This T cell receptor beta chain is from a study of blood T cell repertoires in COVID-19. Overall study context: Acute-phase and convalescent COVID-19 samples originated in the United States, Italy and Spain. PBMCs, B-cell-depleted T cells, or T cells provided the cDNA or gDNA that made up the material.

This clone was counted only a few times. V was shortened by 5 bases and J by 5 bases, with 16 bases between the two germline ends. The CDR3 contains 15 residues. From germline, CDR1 is LNHDA and CDR2 SQIVND (reference sequence). In the authors' methods: Nucleated cell number was recorded as an estimate derived from reference gene primer amplification. Only in-frame clones appear in the TCRdb table, and some are missing; sequencing was by immunoSEQ multiplex PCR. V, J and clone size are taken as reported in that table, and D and trimming were inferred from the DNA itself. This sample yields 70,000 or so clones, of which 79% are seen a single time; more than 45% belongs to the top ten.

The sequenced material came from peripheral blood. This sequence joins TRBV19 and TRBJ1-5, with D tentatively TRBD1 (6 bases). The sequence derives from a human donor in a cohort sampled during active COVID-19. CDR3 in amino acids: CASSHTGPRYQPQHF. The CDR3 DNA reads TGTGCCAGTAGTCACACAGGGCCTCGATATCAGCCCCAGCATTTT.